Reported below is one T cell receptor beta chain. This specimen comes from a study of human thymus T cells. Method: immunoSEQ multiplex PCR; TCRdb's copy keeps in-frame clones and lacks some. The sample gives around 120,000 clones, 90% to 95% of which show up once; 0.02% to 0.03% is in the top ten. Thymus pieces cut out during corrective heart surgery were the tissue that was used. Sequencing was done on a sample of thymus tissue. The TCR was taken from a boy in the first two years of life with a congenital heart defect but otherwise immunologically healthy.

CDR3: CASSQGDRGYGYTF. Here the CDR3 DNA reads TGTGCCAGCAGCCAGGGGGACAGAGGATATGGCTACACCTTC. The J gene is TRBJ1-2, the V gene TRBV4-2; 7 bases line up with TRBD1. CDR3 size: 14 residues. The ends lost 3 bases at V and 5 bases at J; junction bases unmatched: 6. CDR1 LGHNA and CDR2 YNFKEQ come from the germline V gene.